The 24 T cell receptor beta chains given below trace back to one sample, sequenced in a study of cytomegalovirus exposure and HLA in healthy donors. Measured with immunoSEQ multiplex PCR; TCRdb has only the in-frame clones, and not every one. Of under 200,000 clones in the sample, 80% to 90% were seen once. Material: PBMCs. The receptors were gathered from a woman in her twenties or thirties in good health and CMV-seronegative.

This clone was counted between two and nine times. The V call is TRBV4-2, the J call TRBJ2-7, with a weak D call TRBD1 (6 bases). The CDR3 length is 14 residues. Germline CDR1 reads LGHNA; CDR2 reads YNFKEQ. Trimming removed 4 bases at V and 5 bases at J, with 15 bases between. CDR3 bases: TGTGCCAGCAGCCCCCGGGACAAATCCGACGAGCAGTACTTC. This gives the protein CASSPRDKSDEQYF.

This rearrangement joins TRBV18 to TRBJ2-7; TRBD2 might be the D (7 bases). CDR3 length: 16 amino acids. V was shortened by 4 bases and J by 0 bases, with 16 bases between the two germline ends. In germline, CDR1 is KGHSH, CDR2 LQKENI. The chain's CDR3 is CASSHRGGASSYEQYF. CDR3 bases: TGTGCCAGCTCACACCGAGGGGGGGCGAGCTCCTACGAGCAGTACTTC.

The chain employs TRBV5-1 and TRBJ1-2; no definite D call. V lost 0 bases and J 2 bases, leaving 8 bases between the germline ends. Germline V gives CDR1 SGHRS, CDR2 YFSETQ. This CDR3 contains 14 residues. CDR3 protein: CASSLDAVNYGYTF. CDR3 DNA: TGCGCCAGCAGCTTGGACGCAGTGAACTATGGCTACACCTTC.

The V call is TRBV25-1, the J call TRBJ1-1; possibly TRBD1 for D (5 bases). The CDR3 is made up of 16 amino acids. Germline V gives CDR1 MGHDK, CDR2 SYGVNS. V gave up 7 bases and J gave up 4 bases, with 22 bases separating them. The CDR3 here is CASTPMGGGLSTEAFF. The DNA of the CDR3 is TGTGCCAGCACCCCAATGGGGGGGGGATTGAGCACTGAAGCTTTCTTT.

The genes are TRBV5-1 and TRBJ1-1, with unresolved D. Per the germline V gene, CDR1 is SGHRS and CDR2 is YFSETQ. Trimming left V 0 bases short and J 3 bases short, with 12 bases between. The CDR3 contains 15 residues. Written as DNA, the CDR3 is TGCGCCAGCAGCTTGGGGCAGGCGCGGGACACTGAAGCTTTCTTT. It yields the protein CASSLGQARDTEAFF.

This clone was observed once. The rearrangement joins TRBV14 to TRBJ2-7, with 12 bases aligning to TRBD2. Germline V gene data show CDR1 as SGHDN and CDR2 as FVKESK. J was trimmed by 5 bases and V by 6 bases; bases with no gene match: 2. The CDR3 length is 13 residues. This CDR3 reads CASRLAGGHEQYF. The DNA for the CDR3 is TGTGCCAGCAGACTAGCGGGAGGCCACGAGCAGTACTTC.

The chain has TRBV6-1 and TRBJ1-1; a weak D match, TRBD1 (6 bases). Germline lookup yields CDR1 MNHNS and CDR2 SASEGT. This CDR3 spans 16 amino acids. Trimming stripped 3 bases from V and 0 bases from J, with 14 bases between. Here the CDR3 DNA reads TGTGCCAGCAGTGAGCAGACAGGAATCATGAACACTGAAGCTTTCTTT. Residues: CASSEQTGIMNTEAFF.

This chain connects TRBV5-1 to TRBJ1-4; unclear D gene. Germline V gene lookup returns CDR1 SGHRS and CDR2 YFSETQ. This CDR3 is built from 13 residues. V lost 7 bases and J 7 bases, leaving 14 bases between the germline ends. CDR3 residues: CASSFGEAEKLFF. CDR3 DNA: TGCGCCAGCTCCTTCGGGGAGGCTGAAAAACTGTTTTTT.

Here the CDR3 reads CASSRRTSSGTQYF. The DNA for the CDR3 is TGTGCCAGCAGCCGGAGGACTAGCTCGGGGACCCAGTACTTC. The chain is built from TRBV5-6 and TRBJ2-5; 8 bases are a match to TRBD2. CDR3 length: 14 amino acids. CDR1 and CDR2 (germline): SGHDT, YYEEEE. The V segment lost 4 bases and the J segment 7 bases; nucleotides outside the gene matches: 9.

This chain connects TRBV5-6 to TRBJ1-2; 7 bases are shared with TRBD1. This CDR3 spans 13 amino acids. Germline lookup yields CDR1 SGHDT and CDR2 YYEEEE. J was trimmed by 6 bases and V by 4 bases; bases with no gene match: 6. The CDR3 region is CASSRDRRNGYTF. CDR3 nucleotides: TGTGCCAGCAGCCGGGACAGACGTAATGGCTACACCTTC. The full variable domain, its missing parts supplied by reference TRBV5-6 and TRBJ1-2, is DAGVTQSPTHLIKTRGQQVTLRCSPKSGHDTVSWYQQALGQGPQFIFQYYEEEERQRGNFPDRFSGHQFPNYSSELNVNALLLGDSALYLCASSRDRRNGYTFGSGTRLTVV.

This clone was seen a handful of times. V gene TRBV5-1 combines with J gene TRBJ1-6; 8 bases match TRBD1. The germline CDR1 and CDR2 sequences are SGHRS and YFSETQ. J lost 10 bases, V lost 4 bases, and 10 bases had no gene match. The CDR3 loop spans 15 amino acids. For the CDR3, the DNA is TGCGCCAGCAGCGTAACCGGGACAGGACGATCACCCCTCCACTTT. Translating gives CASSVTGTGRSPLHF.

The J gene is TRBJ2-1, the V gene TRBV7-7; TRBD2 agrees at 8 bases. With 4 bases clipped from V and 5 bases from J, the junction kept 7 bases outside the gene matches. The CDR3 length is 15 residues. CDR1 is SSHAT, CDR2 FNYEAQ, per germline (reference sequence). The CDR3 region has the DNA TGTGCCAGCAGCTCCGGGAGGGCCGGGAACAATGAGCAGTTCTTC. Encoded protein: CASSSGRAGNNEQFF.

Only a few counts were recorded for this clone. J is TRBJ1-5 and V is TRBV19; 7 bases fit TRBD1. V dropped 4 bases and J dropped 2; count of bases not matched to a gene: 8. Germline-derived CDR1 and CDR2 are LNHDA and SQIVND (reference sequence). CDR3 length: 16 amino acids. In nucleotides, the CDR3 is TGTGCCAGTAGTACGGGGCACAGGGGAGGCAATCAGCCCCAGCATTTT. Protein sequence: CASSTGHRGGNQPQHF.

The CDR3 is CASSLVPPAGPWSYEQYF. CDR3 in DNA: TGTGCCAGCAGCCTAGTCCCGCCGGCAGGTCCCTGGTCCTACGAGCAGTACTTC. The V call is TRBV14, the J call TRBJ2-7; D is unresolved. CDR3 length: 18 amino acids. Germline values: CDR1 SGHDN, CDR2 FVKESK. Trimming left V 4 bases short and J 1 base short, with 23 bases between.

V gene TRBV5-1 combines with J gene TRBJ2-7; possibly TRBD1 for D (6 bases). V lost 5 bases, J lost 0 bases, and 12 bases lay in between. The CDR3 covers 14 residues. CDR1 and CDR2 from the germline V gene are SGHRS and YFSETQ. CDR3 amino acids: CASSNRADSYEQYF. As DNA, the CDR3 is TGCGCCAGCAGTAACAGGGCCGACTCCTACGAGCAGTACTTC.

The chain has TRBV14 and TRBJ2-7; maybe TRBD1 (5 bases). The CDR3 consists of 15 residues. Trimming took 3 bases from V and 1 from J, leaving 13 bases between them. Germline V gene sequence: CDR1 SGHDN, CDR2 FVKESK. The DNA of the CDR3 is TGTGCCAGCAGCCACTTGACAGCCCCGTCCTACGAGCAGTACTTC. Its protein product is CASSHLTAPSYEQYF.

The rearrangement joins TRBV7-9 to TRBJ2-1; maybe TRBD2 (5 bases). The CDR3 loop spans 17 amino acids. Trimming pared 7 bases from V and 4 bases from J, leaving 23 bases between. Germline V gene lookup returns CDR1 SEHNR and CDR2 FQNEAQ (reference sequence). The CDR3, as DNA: TGTGCCAGCACCCTGACTCGGACGGGAAAAGGGTACAATGAGCAGTTCTTC. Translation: CASTLTRTGKGYNEQFF.

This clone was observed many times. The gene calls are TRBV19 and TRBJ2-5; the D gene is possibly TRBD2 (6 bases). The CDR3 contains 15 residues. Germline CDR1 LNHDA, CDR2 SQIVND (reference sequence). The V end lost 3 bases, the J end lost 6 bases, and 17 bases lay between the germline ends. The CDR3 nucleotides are TGTGCCAGTAGTATCCGGGACTCCCTGTGGAAGACCCAGTACTTC. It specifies CASSIRDSLWKTQYF.

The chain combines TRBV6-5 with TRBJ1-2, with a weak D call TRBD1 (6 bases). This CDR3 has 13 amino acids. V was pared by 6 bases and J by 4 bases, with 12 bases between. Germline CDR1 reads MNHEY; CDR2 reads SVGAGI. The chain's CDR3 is CASSPDSSYGYTF. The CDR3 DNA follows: TGTGCCAGCAGCCCGGACAGTTCCTATGGCTACACCTTC.

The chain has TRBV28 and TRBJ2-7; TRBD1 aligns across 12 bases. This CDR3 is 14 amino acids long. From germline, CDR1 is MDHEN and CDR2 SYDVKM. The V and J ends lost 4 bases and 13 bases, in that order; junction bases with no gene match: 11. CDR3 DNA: TGTGCCAGCAGTTCCGGGACAGGGGGCGCGCATGCTTACTTC. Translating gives CASSSGTGGAHAYF.

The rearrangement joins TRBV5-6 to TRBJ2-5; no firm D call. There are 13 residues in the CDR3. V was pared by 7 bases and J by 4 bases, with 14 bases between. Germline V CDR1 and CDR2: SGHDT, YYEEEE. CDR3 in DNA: TGTGCCAGCCGCCCCTGGGCGCGAGAGACCCAGTACTTC. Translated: CASRPWARETQYF.

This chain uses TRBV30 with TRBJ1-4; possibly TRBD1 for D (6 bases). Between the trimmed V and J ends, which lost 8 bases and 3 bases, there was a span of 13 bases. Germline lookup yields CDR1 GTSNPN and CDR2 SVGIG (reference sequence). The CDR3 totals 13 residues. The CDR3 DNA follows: TGTGCCGGAGACAGGACCTCTAATGAAAAACTGTTTTTT. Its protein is CAGDRTSNEKLFF.

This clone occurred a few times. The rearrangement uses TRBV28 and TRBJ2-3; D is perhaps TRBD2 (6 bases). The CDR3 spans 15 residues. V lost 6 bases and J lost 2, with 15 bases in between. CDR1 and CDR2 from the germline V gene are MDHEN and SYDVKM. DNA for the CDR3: TGTGCCAGCAGCCCGCAGGCGGGGCTCACAGATACGCAGTATTTT. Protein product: CASSPQAGLTDTQYF.

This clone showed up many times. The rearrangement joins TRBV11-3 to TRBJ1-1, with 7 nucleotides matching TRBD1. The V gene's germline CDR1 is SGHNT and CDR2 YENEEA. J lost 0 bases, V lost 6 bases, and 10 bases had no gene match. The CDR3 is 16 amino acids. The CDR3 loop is CASRTILDRMNTEAFF. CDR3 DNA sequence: TGTGCCAGCAGGACGATACTGGACAGGATGAACACTGAAGCTTTCTTT.